Listed here is a single T cell receptor (beta chain). The data belong to a study of T cell changes during pregnancy in multiple sclerosis. The CDR3 loop spans 15 amino acids. Germline-derived CDR1 and CDR2 are MNHEY and SVGAGI. The J segment lost 7 bases and the V segment lost 6 bases, leaving 7 bases of the junction unmatched. Some clones are missing from TCRdb's copy, which holds only in-frame ones; the method was immunoSEQ multiplex PCR. The repertoire holds tens of thousands of clones, with about nine tenths as singletons. The source material was CD4+ T cells from peripheral blood mononuclear cells, sampled after pregnancy. This rearrangement joins TRBV6-5 to TRBJ2-1; 12 nucleotides align to TRBD2. The origin of this receptor is a female donor in good health, enrolled as a control in a pregnancy study. The chain's CDR3 is CASSFRLAGGNEQFF. The CDR3 coding sequence is TGTGCCAGCAGCTTTCGGCTAGCGGGAGGGAATGAGCAGTTCTTC.